This TCR beta chain was recorded in a study of Graves' ophthalmopathy and Graves' hyperthyroidism. Turning to the study itself: Stable hyperthyroidism meant no progression to ophthalmopathy within 18 months of follow-up. General study findings and limits: Classification of ophthalmopathy versus stable hyperthyroidism by a 13-signature model yielded around 91% sensitivity and around 76% specificity. A majority of expanded thyroid clonotypes exceeding 0.001 frequency were likewise present in blood.

Orbital computed tomography and thyroid ultrasound, along with TRAb, serum thyroxine and clinical symptoms, underpinned diagnosis. The sample holds many counts of this clonotype. Its antigen is not known. This CDR3 has 12 amino acids. V lost 6 bases and J lost 9, with 9 bases in between. Amplification of TCR beta CDR3 regions used RNA transcripts. First-round RT-PCR employed HTBI primers, with a second-round multiplex PCR after it. One entry per CDR3 protein results from TCRdb running MiXCR on the multiplex PCR reads. The table lists around 1.1 million distinct CDR3 sequences, roughly 35% of them singletons, with roughly 10% in the top ten.

The J gene is TRBJ1-6, the V gene TRBV12-3 or TRBV12-4, with D possibly matching TRBD1 (5 bases). Sequencing input: peripheral blood or thyroid tissue (not recorded which). The sequence was collected from an adult man with Graves' hyperthyroidism. CDR3: CASRGESSPLHF. CDR3 nucleotide sequence: TGTGCCAGCAGAGGGGAATCTTCACCCCTCCACTTT.